This is a list of T cell receptor beta chains from one sample in a study of T-cell memory formation after mild COVID-19. MiXCR, run by TCRdb on the 5' RACE reads, gives a single entry per CDR3 protein. Of hundreds of thousands of distinct CDR3 sequences listed, 25% to 30% are singletons. What was sequenced was PBMCs or a T cell subset sorted from them (not recorded which). The receptors shown here come from an adult woman who had mild COVID-19 (a few samples of this study predate the infection). Cell type and time point are not known. Both conserved end residues are part of each CDR3. The order of the fields is D gene, J gene, clone size, V gene, CDR3 DNA, CDR3 protein. D genes are given only for firm matches. Clone size is stated in some rows and not others, as once, few, many or a class when expanded.

D: -; J: TRBJ2-2; size: -; V: TRBV4-3; DNA: TGCGCCAGCAGCCAAGATGGAGGCCTTAACACCGGGGAGCTGTTTTTT; CDR3: CASSQDGGLNTGELFF
D: -; J: TRBJ1-5; size: -; V: TRBV7-9; DNA: TGTGCCAGCAGCGCGGGACCCGGCAATCAGCCCCAGCATTTT; CDR3: CASSAGPGNQPQHF
D: TRBD2; J: TRBJ2-6; size: few; V: TRBV7-2; DNA: TGTGCCAGCAGCTTAGTGGGGACTAGCGCCTCTGGGGCCAACGTCCTGACTTTC; CDR3: CASSLVGTSASGANVLTF
D: TRBD1; J: TRBJ1-2; size: -; V: TRBV27; DNA: TGTGCCAGCAGGGATCGCAGGGGGCGCTTAGGCTACACCTTC; CDR3: CASRDRRGRLGYTF
D: -; J: TRBJ2-2; size: few; V: TRBV3-1; DNA: TGTGCCAGCCGCGTGTCCTACACCGGGGAGCTGTTTTTT; CDR3: CASRVSYTGELFF
D: -; J: TRBJ2-1; size: -; V: TRBV4-3; DNA: TGCGCCAGCAGCCAAGATACCAACAATGAGCAGTTCTTC; CDR3: CASSQDTNNEQFF
D: TRBD2; J: TRBJ2-1; size: -; V: TRBV29-1; DNA: TGCAGCGTCGGGACTAGCGGGGCCGGATATGAGCAGTTCTTC; CDR3: CSVGTSGAGYEQFF
D: TRBD1; J: TRBJ1-4; size: few; V: TRBV6-5; DNA: TGTGCCAGCAGTTTTCAACAGGGGGCTGGGGAAAAACTGTTTTTT; CDR3: CASSFQQGAGEKLFF
D: TRBD2; J: TRBJ2-7; size: many; V: TRBV11-2; DNA: TGTGCCAGCAGCTTACCGGGACTAGCGGGTACCTACGAGCAGTACTTC; CDR3: CASSLPGLAGTYEQYF
D: TRBD2; J: TRBJ2-7; size: few; V: TRBV25-1; DNA: TGTGCCAGCAGTGAGGGGCCGGGGGGCGAGCAGTACTTC; CDR3: CASSEGPGGEQYF
D: -; J: TRBJ1-1; size: -; V: TRBV7-9; DNA: TGTGCCAGCAGCGGGAGGGGAATACGGACTGAAGCTTTCTTT; CDR3: CASSGRGIRTEAFF
D: -; J: TRBJ1-2; size: -; V: TRBV29-1; DNA: TGCAGCGTTTCACCTCTGCTCAGGGGTCTAGATGGCTACACCTTC; CDR3: CSVSPLLRGLDGYTF
D: TRBD2; J: TRBJ2-5; size: -; V: TRBV5-4; DNA: TGTGCCAGCAGCTTGGAGACTAGCGGACAAGAGACCCAGTACTTC; CDR3: CASSLETSGQETQYF
D: -; J: TRBJ2-5; size: -; V: TRBV18; DNA: TGTGCCAGCTCACCATATATAAGTGGGGGCGCCGGGGAGACCCAGTACTTC; CDR3: CASSPYISGGAGETQYF
D: -; J: TRBJ2-1; size: -; V: TRBV15; DNA: TGTGCCACCAGCAGAGATTGGTGGCTCGGGGATGAGCAGTTCTTC; CDR3: CATSRDWWLGDEQFF
D: TRBD1; J: TRBJ1-1; size: -; V: TRBV18; DNA: TGTGCCAGCGCACGACAGGGGGTTGTTGACACTGAAGCTTTCTTT; CDR3: CASARQGVVDTEAFF
D: -; J: TRBJ1-1; size: -; V: TRBV20-1; DNA: TGCAGTGCTAGAGATCGGCAGGGTGGTCCCCTTAACACTGAAGCTTTCTTT; CDR3: CSARDRQGGPLNTEAFF
D: TRBD1; J: TRBJ1-3; size: -; V: TRBV15; DNA: TGTGCCACCAGCAGAGATCGGACCGGGACAGGGGGTGGAAACACCATATATTTT; CDR3: CATSRDRTGTGGGNTIYF
D: -; J: TRBJ2-1; size: once; V: TRBV11-2; DNA: TGTGCCAGCAGACAGGACAGCCACTACAATGAGCAGTTCTTC; CDR3: CASRQDSHYNEQFF
D: -; J: TRBJ1-2; size: few; V: TRBV20-1; DNA: TGCAGTGCTGGACATCGTACGTACACCTTC; CDR3: CSAGHRTYTF
D: TRBD2; J: TRBJ2-7; size: once; V: TRBV12-3/TRBV12-4; DNA: TGTGCCAGCAGTTTTTCGAGTAGCGGGAGGGCTTCCTACGAGCAGTACTTC; CDR3: CASSFSSSGRASYEQYF
D: -; J: TRBJ1-6; size: few; V: TRBV12-3/TRBV12-4; DNA: TGTGCCAGCAGGTCATCAGGCTCCTATAATTCACCCCTCCACTTT; CDR3: CASRSSGSYNSPLHF
D: TRBD1; J: TRBJ2-7; size: -; V: TRBV7-9; DNA: TGTGCCAGCAGCCTAGCCCGGACAGGGTACCACGAGCAGTACTTC; CDR3: CASSLARTGYHEQYF
D: -; J: TRBJ2-3; size: few; V: TRBV30; DNA: TGTGCCTGGAGTGTAGTAGGTACCACAGATACGCAGTATTTT; CDR3: CAWSVVGTTDTQYF
D: -; J: TRBJ2-3; size: few; V: TRBV5-1; DNA: TGCGCCAGCAGCTTGGGTTTTCGAGCGGGAGATACGCAGTATTTT; CDR3: CASSLGFRAGDTQYF
D: -; J: TRBJ2-5; size: -; V: TRBV7-8; DNA: TGTGCCAGCAGCCTGAGTAATGTGCGGGAGACCCAGTACTTC; CDR3: CASSLSNVRETQYF
D: -; J: TRBJ1-5; size: -; V: TRBV6-1; DNA: TGTGCCAGCAATAGTAGGGGCAATCAGCCCCAGCATTTT; CDR3: CASNSRGNQPQHF
D: -; J: TRBJ2-4; size: -; V: TRBV6-2/TRBV6-3; DNA: TGTGCCAGCAGGCAGCCAGCGCTTGCCAAAAACATTCAGTACTTC; CDR3: CASRQPALAKNIQYF
D: -; J: TRBJ2-5; size: once; V: TRBV20-1; DNA: TGCAGTGCCCAAAGAGTCGTGGGACAAGATACCCAGTACTTC; CDR3: CSAQRVVGQDTQYF
D: -; J: TRBJ1-4; size: -; V: TRBV3-1; DNA: TGTGCCAGCAGCTCCTCCCGGAGTGAAAAACTGTTTTTT; CDR3: CASSSSRSEKLFF
D: TRBD1; J: TRBJ2-2; size: -; V: TRBV7-9; DNA: TGTGCCAGCAGCCAGAGGACAGGGGATATCGGGGAGCTGTTTTTT; CDR3: CASSQRTGDIGELFF
D: -; J: TRBJ2-2; size: -; V: TRBV24-1; DNA: TGTGCCACCAGTGAAGAACGAGGGTACACCGGGGAGCTGTTTTTT; CDR3: CATSEERGYTGELFF
D: TRBD2; J: TRBJ2-5; size: few; V: TRBV7-2; DNA: TGTGCCAGCAGCTTAAGTGTCGGGCGCGGGGGAGAGACCCAGTACTTC; CDR3: CASSLSVGRGGETQYF
D: -; J: TRBJ2-3; size: -; V: TRBV15; DNA: TGTGCCACCAGCAGCGAGCAAACCTATAGCACAGATACGCAGTATTTT; CDR3: CATSSEQTYSTDTQYF
D: TRBD2; J: TRBJ2-1; size: -; V: TRBV9; DNA: TGTGCCAGCAGCGCCCTACCAGGGCTAGCGGGCTACAATGAGCAGTTCTTC; CDR3: CASSALPGLAGYNEQFF
D: -; J: TRBJ1-3; size: once; V: TRBV11-2; DNA: TGTGCCAGCAGCTTAGCCCAGAGAAACACCATATATTTT; CDR3: CASSLAQRNTIYF
D: -; J: TRBJ2-5; size: many; V: TRBV4-2; DNA: TGTGCCAGCAGCCAAGTGGAGGGTGAGACCCAGTACTTC; CDR3: CASSQVEGETQYF
D: -; J: TRBJ2-1; size: few; V: TRBV5-4; DNA: TGTGCCAGCAGCTTGATCGGAGCGAATGAGCAGTTCTTC; CDR3: CASSLIGANEQFF
D: -; J: TRBJ2-5; size: -; V: TRBV29-1; DNA: TGCAGCGTTGAGCCTTCCAACAGACAAGAGACCCAGTACTTC; CDR3: CSVEPSNRQETQYF
D: TRBD2; J: TRBJ2-7; size: many; V: TRBV7-2; DNA: TGTGCCAGCAGCTTGGCTAGCGGTAGCTCCTACGAGCAGTACTTC; CDR3: CASSLASGSSYEQYF
D: -; J: TRBJ2-3; size: many; V: TRBV7-8; DNA: TGTGCCAGCAGCTTAAATGTAGGGACAGATACGCAGTATTTT; CDR3: CASSLNVGTDTQYF
D: -; J: TRBJ1-1; size: many; V: TRBV9; DNA: TGTGCCAGCAGCGGGGGGGGCGCAAACACTGAAGCTTTCTTT; CDR3: CASSGGGANTEAFF
D: -; J: TRBJ1-2; size: -; V: TRBV5-1; DNA: TGCGCCAGCACCTGGAAGGCGAGCTATGGCTACACCTTC; CDR3: CASTWKASYGYTF
D: TRBD1; J: TRBJ2-7; size: -; V: TRBV20-1; DNA: TGCAGCCCCAAGGGACAGGGGGTCTACGAGCAGTACTTC; CDR3: CSPKGQGVYEQYF
D: TRBD2; J: TRBJ2-5; size: -; V: TRBV7-2; DNA: TGTGCCAGCAGCTTAGCCGGCGGGGGGACGGAGACCCAGTACTTC; CDR3: CASSLAGGGTETQYF
D: -; J: TRBJ2-4; size: few; V: TRBV20-1; DNA: TGCAGTGCTAGAGAATTTGGATTTGGAAACATTCAGTACTTC; CDR3: CSAREFGFGNIQYF
D: TRBD2; J: TRBJ2-1; size: -; V: TRBV5-1; DNA: TGCGCCAGCAGCTTGGCTTTGGCTAGCGGGAGCTCCTACAATGAGCAGTTCTTC; CDR3: CASSLALASGSSYNEQFF
D: TRBD1; J: TRBJ1-4; size: few; V: TRBV7-2; DNA: TGTGCCAGCAGCCGGGACAGGGGTAATGAAAAACTGTTTTTT; CDR3: CASSRDRGNEKLFF